The 14 T cell receptor beta chains given below trace back to one sample, sequenced in a study of blood T cell repertoires in COVID-19. Data came from immunoSEQ multiplex PCR; TCRdb stores just in-frame clones and leaves some out. The sample lists under 150,000 clones, roughly nine tenths occurring once. Sample: peripheral blood. These receptor sequences come from a man aged 45-60 years with active COVID-19.

Only a few counts were recorded for this clone. The V and J genes are TRBV7-6 and TRBJ2-5; 9 nucleotides line up with TRBD2. The CDR3 covers 16 residues. Germline CDR1 and CDR2: SGHVS and FNYEAQ. The J segment lost 2 bases and the V segment lost 1 base, leaving 5 bases of the junction unmatched. CDR3 loop: CASSLVEREEQETQYF. The CDR3 DNA is TGTGCCAGCAGCTTAGTAGAGCGGGAGGAACAAGAGACCCAGTACTTC.

The chain carries TRBV18 and TRBJ2-1, with 7 bases identical to TRBD1. The CDR3 covers 15 residues. Trimming took 1 base from V and 4 from J; bases not matched to a gene: 4. Per the germline V gene, CDR1 is KGHSH and CDR2 is LQKENI. CDR3 residues: CASSPQTGPYNEQFF. The CDR3 DNA sequence: TGTGCCAGCTCACCACAGACAGGGCCATACAATGAGCAGTTCTTC. Full variable domain (remainder filled in from reference TRBV18 and TRBJ2-1): NAGVMQNPRHLVRRRGQEARLRCSPMKGHSHVYWYRQLPEEGLKFMVYLQKENIIDESGMPKERFSAEFPKEGPSILRIQQVVRGDSAAYFCASSPQTGPYNEQFFGPGTRLTVL.

The V call is TRBV2, the J call TRBJ1-6, with a possible D match to TRBD1 (5 bases). V shed 9 bases and J shed 10 bases, with 16 bases lying between them. This CDR3 is 13 amino acids long. Germline CDR1 and CDR2: SNHLY and FYNNEI. The CDR3 sequence: CARGAQGGSPLHF. The CDR3 region has the DNA TGTGCCAGAGGGGCCCAGGGAGGGTCACCCCTCCACTTT.

This clone was picked up one time. V and J are TRBV6-1 and TRBJ1-3; D is uncertain. The CDR3 is 15 amino acids. Germline V gives CDR1 MNHNS, CDR2 SASEGT. Trimming left V 1 base short and J 0 bases short, with 7 bases between. As DNA, the CDR3 is TGTGCCAGCAGTGAAGGCAGGCACTCTGGAAACACCATATATTTT. It encodes CASSEGRHSGNTIYF.

The gene calls are TRBV24-1 and TRBJ2-3; 8 positions agree with TRBD1. The CDR3 runs 13 residues. Trimming cost V 10 bases and J 3 bases; bases outside gene matches: 5. Germline CDR1 KGHDR, CDR2 SFDVKD. This CDR3 is CATPGTGTDTQYF. CDR3 bases: TGTGCCACGCCCGGGACAGGTACAGATACGCAGTATTTT.

The chain carries TRBV6-1 and TRBJ2-2, with 8 bases aligning to TRBD2. The CDR3 is 16 residues long. The V gene's germline CDR1 is MNHNS and CDR2 SASEGT. V was clipped by 4 bases and J by 2 bases; unmatched bases: 6. The CDR3 region has the DNA TGTGCCAGCAGTGTTTTCGGGGGGGCCAACACCGGGGAGCTGTTTTTT. It specifies CASSVFGGANTGELFF.

CDR3 amino acids: CASSLDRGETQYF. The CDR3, as DNA: TGTGCCAGCAGCCTCGACAGGGGAGAGACCCAGTACTTC. V gene TRBV5-4 combines with J gene TRBJ2-5, with 8 bases fitting TRBD1. CDR3 size: 13 residues. Germline assignment: CDR1 SGHNT and CDR2 YYREEE (reference sequence). V lost 4 bases and J lost 4; bases outside the gene matches: 3.

The V and J genes are TRBV5-1 and TRBJ1-4; possibly TRBD1 for D (5 bases). The CDR3 runs to 15 residues. V dropped 0 bases and J dropped 6 bases, with 12 bases sitting between them. Germline values: CDR1 SGHRS, CDR2 YFSETQ. CDR3 coding DNA: TGCGCCAGCAGCTTGGACGGGACTCAGTATGAAAAACTGTTTTTT. This encodes CASSLDGTQYEKLFF.

The chain is built from TRBV5-4 and TRBJ2-3; 7 bases map to TRBD2. V lost 3 bases to trimming and J lost 7 bases; unmatched junction nucleotides: 5. CDR3 length: 13 amino acids. In germline, CDR1 is SGHNT, CDR2 YYREEE (reference sequence). This CDR3 reads CASSYEAGYTQYF. For the CDR3, the DNA is TGTGCCAGCAGCTATGAAGCGGGGTATACGCAGTATTTT. Supplemented by reference TRBV5-4 and TRBJ2-3, the full variable domain reads ETGVTQSPTHLIKTRGQQVTLRCSSQSGHNTVSWYQQALGQGPQFIFQYYREEENGRGNFPPRFSGLQFPNYSSELNVNALELDDSALYLCASSYEAGYTQYFGPGTRLTVL.

This rearrangement joins TRBV11-3 to TRBJ2-7; weak D call: TRBD1 (5 bases). CDR1 is SGHNT, CDR2 YENEEA, per germline. This CDR3 comprises 13 residues. V was trimmed by 6 bases and J by 5 bases, leaving 14 bases between them. The CDR3 DNA reads as TGTGCCAGCAGTGAAGGAGCAGGGCACGAGCAGTACTTC. Residues: CASSEGAGHEQYF. The full variable domain, with the rest looked up from reference TRBV11-3 and TRBJ2-7, is EAGVVQSPRYKIIEKKQPVAFWCNPISGHNTLYWYLQNLGQGPELLIRYENEEAVDDSQLPKDRFSAERLKGVDSTLKIQPAELGDSAVYLCASSEGAGHEQYFGPGTRLTVT.

This chain connects TRBV6-2 or TRBV6-3 to TRBJ1-2; 8 positions match TRBD1. V trimming: 6 bases; J trimming: 2 bases; junction bases outside the gene matches: 8. There are 15 residues in the CDR3. Germline V gene data show CDR1 as MNHEY and CDR2 as SVGEGT. Here the CDR3 reads CASSPGQANNYGYTF. As DNA, the CDR3 is TGTGCCAGCAGCCCGGGACAGGCAAACAACTATGGCTACACCTTC.

Only one count was recorded for this clone. The chain carries TRBV18 and TRBJ1-2; TRBD1 agrees at 7 bases. The germline CDR1 and CDR2 sequences are KGHSH and LQKENI. This CDR3 is 14 amino acids long. After removal of 5 bases from V and 6 bases from J, the junction contained 9 bases not matched to a gene. As DNA, the CDR3 is TGTGCCAGCTCAACACAGGGGTGGGCAGATGGCTACACCTTC. Protein: CASSTQGWADGYTF.

This chain connects TRBV5-5 to TRBJ1-3, with D possibly being TRBD1 (6 bases). The germline CDR1 and CDR2 sequences are SGHKS and YYEKEE (reference sequence). The CDR3 sequence is 17 residues long. Trimming took off 1 base at V and 2 bases at J, with 16 bases between the two ends. The CDR3 coding sequence is TGTGCCAGCAGCTTGACAGGGCATTTCATCCCTGGAAACACCATATATTTT. Translating it yields CASSLTGHFIPGNTIYF.

The chain carries TRBV7-2 and TRBJ2-1, with 12 bases identical to TRBD2. V gave up 4 bases and J gave up 7 bases; unmatched junction bases: 8. The CDR3 runs to 16 residues. Germline CDR1 SGHTA, CDR2 FQGNSA. The CDR3 loop reads CASSYRLAGARNEQFF. As DNA, the CDR3 is TGTGCCAGCAGCTACCGACTAGCGGGAGCGAGGAATGAGCAGTTCTTC.